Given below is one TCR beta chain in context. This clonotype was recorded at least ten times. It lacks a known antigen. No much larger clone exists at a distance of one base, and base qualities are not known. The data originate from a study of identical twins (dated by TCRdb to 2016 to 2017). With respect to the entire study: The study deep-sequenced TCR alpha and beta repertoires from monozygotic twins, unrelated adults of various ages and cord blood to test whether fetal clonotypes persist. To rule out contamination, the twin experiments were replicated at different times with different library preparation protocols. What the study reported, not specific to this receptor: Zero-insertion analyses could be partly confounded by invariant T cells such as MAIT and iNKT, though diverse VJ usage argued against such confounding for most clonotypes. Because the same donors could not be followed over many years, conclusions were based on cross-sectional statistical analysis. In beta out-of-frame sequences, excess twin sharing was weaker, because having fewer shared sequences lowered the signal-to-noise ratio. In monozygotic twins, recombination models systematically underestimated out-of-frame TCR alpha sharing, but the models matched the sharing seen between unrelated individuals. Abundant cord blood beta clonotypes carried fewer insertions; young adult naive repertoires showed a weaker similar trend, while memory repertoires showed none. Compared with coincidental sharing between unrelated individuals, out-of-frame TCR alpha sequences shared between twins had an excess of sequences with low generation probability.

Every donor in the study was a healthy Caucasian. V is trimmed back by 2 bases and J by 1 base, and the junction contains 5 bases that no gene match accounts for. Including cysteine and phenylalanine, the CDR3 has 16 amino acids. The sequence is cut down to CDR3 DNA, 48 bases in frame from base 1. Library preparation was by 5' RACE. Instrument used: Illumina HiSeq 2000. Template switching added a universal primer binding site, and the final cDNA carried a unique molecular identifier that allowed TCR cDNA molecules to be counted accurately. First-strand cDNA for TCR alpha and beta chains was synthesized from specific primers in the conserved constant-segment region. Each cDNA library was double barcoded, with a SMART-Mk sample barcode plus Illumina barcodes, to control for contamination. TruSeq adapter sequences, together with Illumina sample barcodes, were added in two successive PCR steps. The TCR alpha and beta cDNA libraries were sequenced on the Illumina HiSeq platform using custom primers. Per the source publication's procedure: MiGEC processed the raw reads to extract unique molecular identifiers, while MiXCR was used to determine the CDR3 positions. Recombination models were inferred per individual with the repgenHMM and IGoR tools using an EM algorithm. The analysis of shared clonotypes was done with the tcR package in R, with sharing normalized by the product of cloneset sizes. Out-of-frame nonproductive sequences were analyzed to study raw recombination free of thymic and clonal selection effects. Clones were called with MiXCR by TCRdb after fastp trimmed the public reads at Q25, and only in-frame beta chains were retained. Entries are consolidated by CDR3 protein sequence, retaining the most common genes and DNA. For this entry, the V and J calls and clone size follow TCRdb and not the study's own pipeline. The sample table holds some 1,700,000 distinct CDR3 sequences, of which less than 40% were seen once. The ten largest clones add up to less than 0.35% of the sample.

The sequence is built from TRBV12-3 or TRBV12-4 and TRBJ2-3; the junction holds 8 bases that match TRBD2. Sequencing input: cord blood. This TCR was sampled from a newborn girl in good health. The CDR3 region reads CASSLIAGMGTDTQYF. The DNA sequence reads TGTGCCAGCAGTTTAATAGCGGGGATGGGCACAGATACGCAGTATTTT.